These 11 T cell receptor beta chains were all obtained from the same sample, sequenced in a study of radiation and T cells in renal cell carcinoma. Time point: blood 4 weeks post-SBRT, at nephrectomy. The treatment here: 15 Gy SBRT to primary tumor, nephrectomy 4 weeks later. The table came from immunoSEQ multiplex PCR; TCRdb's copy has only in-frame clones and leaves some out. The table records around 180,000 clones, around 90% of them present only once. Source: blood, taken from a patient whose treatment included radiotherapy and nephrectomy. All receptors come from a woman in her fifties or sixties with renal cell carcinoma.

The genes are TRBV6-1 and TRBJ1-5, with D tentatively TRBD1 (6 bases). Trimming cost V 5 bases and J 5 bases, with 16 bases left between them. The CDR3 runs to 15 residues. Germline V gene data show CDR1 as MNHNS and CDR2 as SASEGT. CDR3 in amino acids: CASSPQGSGDQPQHF. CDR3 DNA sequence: TGTGCCAGCAGTCCACAGGGAAGTGGCGATCAGCCCCAGCATTTT.

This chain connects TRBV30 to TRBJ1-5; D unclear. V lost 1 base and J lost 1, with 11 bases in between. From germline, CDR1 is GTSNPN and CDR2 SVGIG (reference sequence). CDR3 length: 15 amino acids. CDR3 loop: CAWSERVGSNQPQHF. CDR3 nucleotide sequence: TGTGCCTGGAGTGAAAGGGTTGGGAGCAATCAGCCCCAGCATTTT. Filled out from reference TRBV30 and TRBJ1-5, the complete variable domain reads SQTIHQWPATLVQPVGSPLSLECTVEGTSNPNLYWYRQAAGRGLQLLFYSVGIGQISSEVPQNLSASRPQDRQFILSSKKLLLSDSGFYLCAWSERVGSNQPQHFGDGTRLSIL.

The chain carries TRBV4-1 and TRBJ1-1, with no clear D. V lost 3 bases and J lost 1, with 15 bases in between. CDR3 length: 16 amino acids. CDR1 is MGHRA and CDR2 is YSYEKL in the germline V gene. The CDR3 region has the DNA TGCGCCAGCAGCCAGCGGACGCTATTCACGAACACTGAAGCTTTCTTT. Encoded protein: CASSQRTLFTNTEAFF.

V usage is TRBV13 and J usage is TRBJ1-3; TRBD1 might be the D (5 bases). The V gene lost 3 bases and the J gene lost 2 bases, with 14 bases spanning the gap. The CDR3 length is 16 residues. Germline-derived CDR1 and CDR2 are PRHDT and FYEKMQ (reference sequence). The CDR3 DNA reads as TGTGCCAGCAGCTTGGGGCCGGCAGGTACTGGAAACACCATATATTTT. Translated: CASSLGPAGTGNTIYF.

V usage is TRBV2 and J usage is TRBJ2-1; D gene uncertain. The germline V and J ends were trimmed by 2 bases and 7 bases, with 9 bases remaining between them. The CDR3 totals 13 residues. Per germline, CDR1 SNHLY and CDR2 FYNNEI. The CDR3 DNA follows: TGTGCCAGCAGTGAATACTGGGGAAATGAGCAGTTCTTC. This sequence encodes CASSEYWGNEQFF.

The CDR3 loop is CASSPPEVGMGNIQYF. CDR3 nucleotides: TGTGCCAGCTCACCACCTGAAGTGGGGATGGGAAACATTCAGTACTTC. The chain joins TRBV18 to TRBJ2-4, with D unclear. CDR1 and CDR2 (germline): KGHSH, LQKENI. CDR3 length: 16 residues. Trimming left V 0 bases short and J 6 bases short, with 15 bases between.

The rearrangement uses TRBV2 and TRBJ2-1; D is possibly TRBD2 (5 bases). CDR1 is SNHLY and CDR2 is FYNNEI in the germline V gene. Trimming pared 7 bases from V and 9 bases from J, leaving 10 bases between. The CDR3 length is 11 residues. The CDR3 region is CASTTGGEQFF. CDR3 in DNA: TGTGCCAGCACTACCGGAGGTGAGCAGTTCTTC.

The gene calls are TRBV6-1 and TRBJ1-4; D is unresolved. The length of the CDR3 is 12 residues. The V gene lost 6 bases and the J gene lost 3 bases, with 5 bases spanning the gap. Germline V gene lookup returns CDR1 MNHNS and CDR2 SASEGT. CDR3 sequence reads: CASRRANEKLFF. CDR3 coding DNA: TGTGCCAGCAGACGAGCTAATGAAAAACTGTTTTTT.

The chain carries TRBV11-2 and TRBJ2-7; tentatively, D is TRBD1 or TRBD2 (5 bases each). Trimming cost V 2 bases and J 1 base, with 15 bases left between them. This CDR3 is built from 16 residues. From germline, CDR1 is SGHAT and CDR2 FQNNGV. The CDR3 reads CASSLLPGPSSYEQYF. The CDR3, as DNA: TGTGCCAGCAGCTTACTCCCGGGGCCCTCGTCCTACGAGCAGTACTTC.

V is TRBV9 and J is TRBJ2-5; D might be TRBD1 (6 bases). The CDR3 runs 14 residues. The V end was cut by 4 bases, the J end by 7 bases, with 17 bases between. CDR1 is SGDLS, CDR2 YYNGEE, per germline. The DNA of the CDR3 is TGTGCCAGCAGCTCAACAGGGATGGGTCGGACCCAGTACTTC. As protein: CASSSTGMGRTQYF.

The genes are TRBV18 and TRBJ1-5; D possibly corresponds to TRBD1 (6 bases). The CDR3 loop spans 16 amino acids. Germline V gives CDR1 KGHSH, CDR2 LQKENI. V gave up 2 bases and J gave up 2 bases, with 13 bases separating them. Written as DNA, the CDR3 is TGTGCCAGCTCACCAGGGAGCAGGGGAGGCAATCAGCCCCAGCATTTT. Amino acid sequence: CASSPGSRGGNQPQHF.